This is a list of T cell receptor beta chains from one sample in a study of T-cell reconstitution after alpha-beta-depleted transplantation in children. TCRdb re-derived calls from the PCR reads in MiXCR, one entry per CDR3 protein. The profile shows about 980,000 distinct CDR3 sequences, roughly 29% of them singletons. The source material was PBMCs, mostly from graft donor cells, sampled 360 days after TCRalphabeta/CD19-depleted stem cell transplant. The source of these receptors is a boy under two years old who had a stem cell transplant for SCID, so the T cells may come from the graft donor. The CDR3 runs from the conserved cysteine through the conserved F or W. The order of the fields is J gene, clone size, V gene, CDR3 protein. Some rows mark clone size as missing; the rest say once, few, many or name a class of expanded clone.

j_gene: TRBJ2-2; abundance: few; v_gene: TRBV6-2/TRBV6-3; CDR3aa: CASSRGLAGGVGELFF
j_gene: TRBJ2-3; abundance: few; v_gene: TRBV5-1; CDR3aa: CASSFWGPSTDTQYF
j_gene: TRBJ2-2; abundance: few; v_gene: TRBV4-2; CDR3aa: CASSQDRAGAESGELFF
j_gene: TRBJ2-5; abundance: .; v_gene: TRBV20-1; CDR3aa: CSAGRGQGPQETQYF
j_gene: TRBJ1-2; abundance: .; v_gene: TRBV27; CDR3aa: CASSLGFPIPNYGYTF
j_gene: TRBJ1-1; abundance: .; v_gene: TRBV9; CDR3aa: CASSARQLNTEAFF
j_gene: TRBJ2-6; abundance: few; v_gene: TRBV12-3/TRBV12-4; CDR3aa: CASSLGQGFHSGANVLTF
j_gene: TRBJ2-5; abundance: many; v_gene: TRBV27; CDR3aa: CASSPQGGRETQYF
j_gene: TRBJ2-2; abundance: .; v_gene: TRBV4-1; CDR3aa: CASSQGDRGRIYTGELFF
j_gene: TRBJ2-5; abundance: few; v_gene: TRBV11-3; CDR3aa: CASSLGTSREETQYF
j_gene: TRBJ2-5; abundance: .; v_gene: TRBV12-3/TRBV12-4; CDR3aa: CASSLHRGRIFPETQYF
j_gene: TRBJ2-7; abundance: .; v_gene: TRBV5-1; CDR3aa: CASSLLDSLYEQYF